This entry lists 32 T cell receptor beta chains sequenced from one sample in a study of T cell changes during pregnancy in multiple sclerosis. Method: immunoSEQ multiplex PCR; TCRdb's copy keeps in-frame clones and lacks some. The sample comprises approximately 100,000 clones, just over 90% of which are singletons, and 0.95% to 1.5% rests with the top ten. The material was peripheral blood, obtained in the second trimester of pregnancy. The origin of the receptors is a female donor with multiple sclerosis, enrolled in a pregnancy study.

Notes on this clone: Other DNA sequences of this sample code for an identical CDR3. V is TRBV19 and J is TRBJ2-2, with 8 nucleotides matching TRBD1. The CDR3 has 13 residues. The V segment lost 3 bases and the J segment 11 bases; nucleotides outside the gene matches: 5. CDR1 is LNHDA, CDR2 SQIVND, per germline (reference sequence). CDR3 nucleotide sequence: TGTGCCAGTAGTATCAGGGGGACAGGAGAGCTGTTTTTT. Protein: CASSIRGTGELFF.

This clone was found a few times. The CDR3 DNA follows: TGTGCCAGCAGCTTGCCGGCGGTTCCTAACTATGGCTACACCTTC. Its translation is CASSLPAVPNYGYTF. The V gene is TRBV7-9, the J gene TRBJ1-2; D unclear. Deletions cut 3 bases from V and 0 bases from J, with 11 bases between. Germline V gene data show CDR1 as SEHNR and CDR2 as FQNEAQ (reference sequence). CDR3 size: 15 residues.

The rearrangement uses TRBV19 and TRBJ2-1; 7 bases line up with TRBD1. J was trimmed by 9 bases and V by 3 bases; bases with no gene match: 2. CDR3 length: 12 residues. CDR1 LNHDA and CDR2 SQIVND come from the germline V gene (reference sequence). The CDR3 spells CASSMGQSEQFF. The CDR3, as DNA: TGTGCCAGTAGTATGGGACAGAGTGAGCAGTTCTTC.

The rearrangement uses TRBV6-1 and TRBJ1-4; no clear D. Trimming pared 3 bases from V and 4 bases from J, leaving 9 bases between. This CDR3 contains 14 residues. Germline V lookup: CDR1 MNHNS, CDR2 SASEGT. The CDR3 region has the DNA TGTGCCAGCAGTGATAAGAGGCATAATGAAAAACTGTTTTTT. It codes for CASSDKRHNEKLFF.

The gene calls are TRBV21-1 and TRBJ1-1; the DNA was not used to check the table's D call, TRBD1. TRBV21-1 is a listed pseudogene. The CDR3 covers 17 residues. DNA for the CDR3: TGTGCCAGCAGCAAAGCCTCAGGGGGCTTAGGGGACACTGAAGCTTTCTTT. Translation gives CASSKASGGLGDTEAFF.

This chain uses TRBV4-1 with TRBJ1-6, with a tentative D call TRBD1 (5 bases). Germline loops: CDR1 MGHRA, CDR2 YSYEKL. This CDR3 has 16 residues. The ends were cut back, 0 bases at V and 0 bases at J, with 6 bases in the middle. For the CDR3, the DNA is TGCGCCAGCAGCCAAGAAGGGGACTCCTATAATTCACCCCTCCACTTT. It yields the protein CASSQEGDSYNSPLHF.

The rearrangement joins TRBV7-9 to TRBJ2-7, with TRBD2 identical over 8 bases. The CDR3 runs 13 residues. Germline lookup yields CDR1 SEHNR and CDR2 FQNEAQ (reference sequence). J was trimmed by 7 bases and V by 5 bases; bases with no gene match: 7. CDR3 DNA sequence: TGTGCCAGCAGCCCCGCGTCTAGCGGGGAGCAGTACTTC. Protein sequence: CASSPASSGEQYF.

This sequence joins TRBV5-1 and TRBJ1-1, with D maybe TRBD1 (5 bases). The CDR3 has 12 amino acids. Trimming removed 0 bases from V and 7 bases from J, with 7 bases in between. The germline gives CDR1 SGHRS, CDR2 YFSETQ. The CDR3 reads CASSLAGGEAFF. DNA for the CDR3: TGCGCCAGCAGCTTGGCCGGGGGTGAAGCTTTCTTT.

The V and J genes are TRBV6-5 and TRBJ2-2, with D tentatively TRBD1 (5 bases). Looked up from germline, CDR1 is MNHEY and CDR2 is SVGAGI. This CDR3 has 16 residues. V was cut by 0 bases and J by 7 bases, with 15 bases left in between. The DNA for the CDR3 is TGTGCCAGCAGTTACTCGGGGCTAGGTCTCCACGGGGAGCTGTTTTTT. It is translated as CASSYSGLGLHGELFF.

This clone occurred once. This rearrangement joins TRBV7-3 to TRBJ1-2; possibly TRBD1 for D (5 bases). Germline V gene sequence: CDR1 SGHTA, CDR2 FQGTGA. Trimming took off 5 bases at V and 0 bases at J, with 13 bases between the two ends. There are 15 residues in the CDR3. The CDR3 DNA reads TGTGCCAGCAGCCCTAACCCAGGGACTAACTATGGCTACACCTTC. Amino acid sequence: CASSPNPGTNYGYTF.

The rearrangement links TRBV7-2 to TRBJ1-2; a possible D gene is TRBD1 (6 bases). This CDR3 is 13 amino acids long. Trimming stripped 5 bases from V and 3 bases from J, with 10 bases between. Per the germline V gene, CDR1 is SGHTA and CDR2 is FQGNSA. The CDR3: CASSPGTYYGYTF. DNA for the CDR3: TGTGCCAGCAGCCCCGGGACATACTATGGCTACACCTTC.

The CDR3 DNA follows: TGTGCCAGTAGCCCCAGGTCCGGGGAGCTGTTTTTT. Amino acid sequence: CASSPRSGELFF. The chain employs TRBV19 and TRBJ2-2; D is ambiguous. There are 12 residues in the CDR3. V lost 6 bases and J 6 bases, leaving 8 bases between the germline ends. In germline, CDR1 is LNHDA, CDR2 SQIVND (reference sequence).

The chain links TRBV7-6 to TRBJ2-1; TRBD2 aligns across 14 bases. CDR1 is SGHVS, CDR2 FNYEAQ, per germline. This CDR3 has 18 residues. With 4 bases clipped from V and 2 bases from J, the junction kept 7 bases outside the gene matches. As DNA, the CDR3 is TGTGCCAGCAGCTCCGGGACTAGCGGGAGAGGAGCCTACAATGAGCAGTTCTTC. It encodes CASSSGTSGRGAYNEQFF.

Here the CDR3 DNA reads TGTGCCAGCAGCTTAATTTTGGCAGGGAACAATGAGCAGTTCTTC. Translation: CASSLILAGNNEQFF. The rearrangement joins TRBV7-9 to TRBJ2-1, with a possible D match to TRBD1 (5 bases). The CDR3 spans 15 residues. Germline loops: CDR1 SEHNR, CDR2 FQNEAQ (reference sequence). Trimming left V 2 bases short and J 5 bases short, with 13 bases between.

The chain employs TRBV20-1 and TRBJ2-7; D is possibly TRBD1 (6 bases). Germline lookup yields CDR1 DFQATT and CDR2 SNEGSKA (reference sequence). The CDR3 runs to 11 residues. V was clipped by 5 bases and J by 6 bases, with 11 bases between them. CDR3 amino acids: CSAGGSPEQYF. The CDR3 DNA reads as TGCAGTGCTGGGGGCAGCCCCGAGCAGTACTTC.

V usage is TRBV19 and J usage is TRBJ1-5, with TRBD1 identical over 10 bases. The germline V gene encodes CDR1 LNHDA and CDR2 SQIVND (reference sequence). The CDR3 covers 15 residues. With V trimmed by 4 bases and J by 6 bases, 6 bases remained unmatched. The CDR3 reads CASSTRTGGSQPQHF. In DNA, the CDR3 is TGTGCCAGTAGTACCCGGACAGGGGGATCTCAGCCCCAGCATTTT.

V gene TRBV10-2 combines with J gene TRBJ2-5; 10 positions agree with TRBD2. The germline V gene encodes CDR1 WSHSY and CDR2 SAAADI. V lost 8 bases to trimming and J lost 7 bases; unmatched junction nucleotides: 4. This CDR3 has 12 amino acids. The CDR3 DNA reads as TGCGCCAGCCGAGCGGGAGGGGCGACCCAGTACTTC. This gives the protein CASRAGGATQYF.

The gene calls are TRBV7-6 and TRBJ2-2; the D is unclear. The CDR3 totals 11 residues. Germline CDR1 SGHVS, CDR2 FNYEAQ. Trimming cost V 8 bases and J 7 bases, with 8 bases left between them. The CDR3 bases are TGTGCCAGCTCCAGTATCGGGGAGCTGTTTTTT. Protein sequence: CASSSIGELFF.

This clone appeared once. The J gene is TRBJ1-5, the V gene TRBV30; TRBD1 aligns across 7 bases. V was pared by 2 bases and J by 3 bases, with 10 bases of the junction left unmatched. The V gene's germline CDR1 is GTSNPN and CDR2 SVGIG (reference sequence). The CDR3 spans 16 residues. The CDR3 reads CAWSPPPGQPNQPQHF. CDR3 DNA sequence: TGTGCCTGGAGTCCCCCCCCGGGACAGCCCAATCAGCCCCAGCATTTT.

V gene TRBV5-4 combines with J gene TRBJ2-2; 8 bases are shared with TRBD2. V gave up 4 bases and J gave up 3 bases; unmatched junction bases: 5. Germline values: CDR1 SGHNT, CDR2 YYREEE (reference sequence). CDR3 size: 15 residues. CDR3 loop: CASSVPGLDTGELFF. DNA of the CDR3: TGTGCCAGCAGCGTCCCGGGACTAGACACCGGGGAGCTGTTTTTT.

The chain combines TRBV18 with TRBJ1-2; TRBD1 is a possible D gene (6 bases). This CDR3 contains 16 residues. The V end was cut by 2 bases, the J end by 0 bases, with 13 bases between. The germline V gene encodes CDR1 KGHSH and CDR2 LQKENI. The CDR3 loop reads CASSPYPTGTNYGYTF. Written as DNA, the CDR3 is TGTGCCAGCTCACCATACCCGACAGGAACTAACTATGGCTACACCTTC.

V gene TRBV27 combines with J gene TRBJ2-1, with D unclear. This CDR3 contains 14 residues. The V end was cut by 1 base, the J end by 8 bases, with 12 bases between. Germline V gene data show CDR1 as MNHEY and CDR2 as SMNVEV (reference sequence). CDR3 region: CASSLLGPTDEQFF. For the CDR3, the DNA is TGTGCCAGCAGTTTATTGGGCCCGACGGATGAGCAGTTCTTC.

This sequence joins TRBV25-1 and TRBJ2-3; 9 bases map to TRBD2. Germline loops: CDR1 MGHDK, CDR2 SYGVNS. The CDR3 has 16 amino acids. V dropped 2 bases and J dropped 8; count of bases not matched to a gene: 11. CDR3 amino acids: CASSEGLGERGATQYF. The CDR3 DNA reads as TGTGCCAGCAGTGAAGGGTTGGGGGAGCGGGGGGCTACGCAGTATTTT.

The chain carries TRBV15 and TRBJ2-1, with D unresolved. With 2 bases removed from V and 1 base from J, the gap between germline ends came to 18 bases. The CDR3 has 18 amino acids. Germline assignment: CDR1 LNHNV and CDR2 YYDKDF (reference sequence). The CDR3 DNA reads as TGTGCCACCAGCAGATTCCTTCGTAAGGCCGGGTCCTACAATGAGCAGTTCTTC. Translated: CATSRFLRKAGSYNEQFF.

The DNA for the CDR3 is TGTGCCATCAGTGGAGGTCGAGAGAGGGACTACGAGCAGTACTTC. It yields the protein CAISGGRERDYEQYF. This sequence joins TRBV10-3 and TRBJ2-7; tentative D call: TRBD2 (5 bases). V was clipped by 4 bases and J by 3 bases, with 16 bases between them. Germline V gene data show CDR1 as ENHRY and CDR2 as SYGVKD. The CDR3 extends over 15 amino acids.

This rearrangement joins TRBV28 to TRBJ2-7; 12 nucleotides agree with TRBD2. CDR1 and CDR2 from the germline V gene are MDHEN and SYDVKM. V lost 6 bases and J lost 8; bases outside the gene matches: 8. The CDR3 covers 14 residues. The CDR3 DNA reads as TGTGCCAGCAGGACTAGCGGGAGTGGATGGAAGCAGTACTTC. This encodes CASRTSGSGWKQYF.

The DNA of the CDR3 is TGTGCCAGCTCGAGACGGGAGGATTCACCCCTCCACTTT. Its translation: CASSRREDSPLHF. The chain links TRBV6-5 to TRBJ1-6; D is undetermined. The CDR3 consists of 13 residues. V was clipped by 8 bases and J by 8 bases, with 13 bases between them. Germline CDR1 and CDR2: MNHEY and SVGAGI.

The chain joins TRBV27 to TRBJ2-7, with TRBD1 as a possible D gene (6 bases). Per the germline V gene, CDR1 is MNHEY and CDR2 is SMNVEV (reference sequence). The CDR3 runs 14 residues. The V end lost 3 bases, the J end lost 0 bases, and 9 bases lay between the germline ends. The CDR3 coding sequence is TGTGCCAGCAGTTTTAGGGGGAGCTCCTACGAGCAGTACTTC. Its protein is CASSFRGSSYEQYF.

This chain uses TRBV19 with TRBJ1-4; 7 positions match TRBD1. V trimming: 4 bases; J trimming: 5 bases; junction bases outside the gene matches: 7. CDR1 is LNHDA and CDR2 is SQIVND in the germline V gene (reference sequence). This CDR3 contains 15 residues. CDR3 protein: CASSKRDSGNEKLFF. For the CDR3, the DNA is TGTGCCAGTAGTAAGAGGGACAGTGGAAATGAAAAACTGTTTTTT.

A single count supports this clone. V usage is TRBV11-2 and J usage is TRBJ2-1; D gene ambiguous. The CDR3 extends over 13 amino acids. V was shortened by 3 bases and J by 8 bases, with 11 bases between the two germline ends. CDR1 and CDR2 (germline): SGHAT, FQNNGV. The CDR3 DNA reads TGTGCCAGCAGCTTGTCTAGTCCCGATGAGCAGTTCTTC. It codes for CASSLSSPDEQFF.

The chain carries TRBV5-1 and TRBJ2-1; maybe TRBD2 (7 bases). The CDR3 totals 17 residues. CDR1 is SGHRS and CDR2 is YFSETQ in the germline V gene. Trimming removed 1 base from V and 0 bases from J, with 14 bases in between. CDR3 in amino acids: CASSLIGGGYSYNEQFF. The CDR3 DNA reads as TGCGCCAGCAGCTTGATAGGGGGAGGGTACTCCTACAATGAGCAGTTCTTC. The full variable domain, rest sourced from reference TRBV5-1 and TRBJ2-1, is KAGVTQTPRYLIKTRGQQVTLSCSPISGHRSVSWYQQTPGQGLQFLFEYFSETQRNKGNFPGRFSGRQFSNSRSEMNVSTLELGDSALYLCASSLIGGGYSYNEQFFGPGTRLTVL.

The V call is TRBV5-6, the J call TRBJ2-5, with TRBD2 matching over 7 bases. The V gene's germline CDR1 is SGHDT and CDR2 YYEEEE. Unmatched junction bases numbered 5, after V lost 1 base and J lost 5 bases. The CDR3 covers 14 residues. CDR3 in amino acids: CASSLNWGGETQYF. CDR3 nucleotides: TGTGCCAGCAGCTTGAATTGGGGGGGGGAGACCCAGTACTTC.